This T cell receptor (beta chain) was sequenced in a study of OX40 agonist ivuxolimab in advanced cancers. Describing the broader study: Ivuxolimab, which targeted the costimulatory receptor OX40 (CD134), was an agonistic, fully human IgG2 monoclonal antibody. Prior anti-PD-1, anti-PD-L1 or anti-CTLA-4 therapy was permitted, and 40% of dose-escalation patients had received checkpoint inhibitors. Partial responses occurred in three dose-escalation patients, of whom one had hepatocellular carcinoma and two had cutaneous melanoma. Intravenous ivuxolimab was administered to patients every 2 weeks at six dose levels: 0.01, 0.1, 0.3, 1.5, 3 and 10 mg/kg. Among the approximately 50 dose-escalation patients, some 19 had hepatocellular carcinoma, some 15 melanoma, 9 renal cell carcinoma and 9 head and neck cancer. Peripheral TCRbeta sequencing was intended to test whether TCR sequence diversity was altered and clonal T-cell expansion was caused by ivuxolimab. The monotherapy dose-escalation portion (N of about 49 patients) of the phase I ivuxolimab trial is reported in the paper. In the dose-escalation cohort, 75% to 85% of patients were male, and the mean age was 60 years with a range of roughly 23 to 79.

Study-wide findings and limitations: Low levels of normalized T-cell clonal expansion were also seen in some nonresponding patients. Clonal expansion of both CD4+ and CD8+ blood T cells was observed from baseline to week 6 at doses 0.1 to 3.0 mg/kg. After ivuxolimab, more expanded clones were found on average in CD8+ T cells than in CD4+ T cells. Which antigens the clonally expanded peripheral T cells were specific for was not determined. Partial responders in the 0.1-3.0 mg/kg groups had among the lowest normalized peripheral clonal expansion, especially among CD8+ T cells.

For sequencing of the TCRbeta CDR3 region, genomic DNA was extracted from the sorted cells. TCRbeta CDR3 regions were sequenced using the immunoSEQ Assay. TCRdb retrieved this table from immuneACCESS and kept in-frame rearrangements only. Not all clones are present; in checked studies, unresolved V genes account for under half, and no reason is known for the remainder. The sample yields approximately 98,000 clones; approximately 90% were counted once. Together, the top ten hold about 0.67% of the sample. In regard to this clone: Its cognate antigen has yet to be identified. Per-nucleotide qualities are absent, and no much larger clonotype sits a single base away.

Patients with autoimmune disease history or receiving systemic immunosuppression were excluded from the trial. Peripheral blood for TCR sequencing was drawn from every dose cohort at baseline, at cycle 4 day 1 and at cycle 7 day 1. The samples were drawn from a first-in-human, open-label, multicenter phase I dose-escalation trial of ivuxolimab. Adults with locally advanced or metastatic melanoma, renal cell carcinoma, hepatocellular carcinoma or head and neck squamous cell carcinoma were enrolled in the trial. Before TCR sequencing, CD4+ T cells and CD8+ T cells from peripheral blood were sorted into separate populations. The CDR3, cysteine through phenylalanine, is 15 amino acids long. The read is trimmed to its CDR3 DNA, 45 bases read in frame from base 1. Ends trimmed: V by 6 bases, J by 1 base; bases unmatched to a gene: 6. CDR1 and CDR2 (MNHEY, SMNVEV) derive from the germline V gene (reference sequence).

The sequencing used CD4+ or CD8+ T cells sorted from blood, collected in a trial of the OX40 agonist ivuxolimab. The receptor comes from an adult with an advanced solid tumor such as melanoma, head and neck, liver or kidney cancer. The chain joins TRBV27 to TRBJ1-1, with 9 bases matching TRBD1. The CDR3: CASRTRDRENTEAFF. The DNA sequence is TGTGCCAGCAGGACCCGGGACAGGGAGAACACTGAAGCTTTCTTT.